This T cell receptor beta chain originates from a study of blood T cell repertoires in COVID-19. V was clipped by 8 bases and J by 6 bases, with 26 bases between them. CDR3 length equals 17 residues. Germline V gene sequence: CDR1 MDHEN, CDR2 SYDVKM. Donors were grouped by their self-reported clinical history. Recovered Cohort 3 donors showed two negative PCRs, clearance, or symptom resolution. Assay: immunoSEQ multiplex PCR; the TCRdb copy retains only in-frame clones and omits some. The data show about 300,000 clones, with 86% seen just once and roughly 4% held by the top ten. The gene calls are TRBV28 and TRBJ1-5; maybe TRBD1 (6 bases). This receptor was identified in a man between 25 and 39 years old who had recovered from COVID-19. Sequences were obtained from PBMCs or T cells enriched from blood (not recorded which). The CDR3 DNA follows: TGTGCCAGCCAGCCCCCTAACAGGGTTCGGTCGGGTCAGCCCCAGCATTTT. Its protein product is CASQPPNRVRSGQPQHF.